This TCR beta chain emerged from a study of cytomegalovirus exposure and HLA in healthy donors. Study as a whole: Approximately 85 million unique TCRs from HLA-typed donors were held in an early release of data. Overall study results and limits: What a later analysis showed was that several of the most significant clusters appeared linked to common viral pathogens.

Trimming took off 8 bases at V and 1 base at J, with 7 bases between the two ends. This CDR3 is built from 12 residues. Germline V gene sequence: CDR1 MDHEN, CDR2 SYDVKM. PCR used 60 Vbeta primers and 13 Jbeta primers. Sequencing was performed with immunoSEQ multiplex PCR; in TCRdb, only in-frame clones are kept and a portion is missing. Altogether approximately 150,000 clones are present, roughly 80% being singletons, with the ten largest covering less than 3.5%. About this clone itself: Its antigen is as yet unknown.

The specimen was PBMCs. This chain uses TRBV28 with TRBJ2-3; D not certain. This sequence originates from a woman aged 25 to 39 in good health and CMV-seronegative. The CDR3 region is CASGPGTDTQYF. CDR3 DNA: TGTGCCAGCGGGCCCGGCACAGATACGCAGTATTTT. Based on the CDR3 plus reference TRBV28 and TRBJ2-3, the full variable domain is DVKVTQSSRYLVKRTGEKVFLECVQDMDHENMFWYRQDPGLGLRLIYFSYDVKMKEKGDIPEGYSVSREKKERFSLILESASTNQTSMYLCASGPGTDTQYFGPGTRLTVL.